These 9 T cell receptor beta chains originate from one sample sequenced in a study of T cell therapy after organ transplantation. Clones were sequenced by immunoSEQ multiplex PCR, and TCRdb holds only the in-frame ones, with some missing. The data hold around 15,000 clones, with less than 90% observed a single time. Specified time point: 20-29 weeks after completion of therapy. Their antigens remain unidentified. The material sequenced was CD8+ T cells from blood, taken after autologous CMV-specific T cell therapy. These TCRs come from a human patient who had received a solid organ transplant and had CMV disease. Some T cells may arise from the graft donor.

The chain combines TRBV27 with TRBJ1-1; tentatively, D is TRBD1 (5 bases). The CDR3 covers 15 residues. V was shortened by 5 bases and J by 4 bases, with 17 bases between the two germline ends. CDR1 and CDR2 from the germline V gene are MNHEY and SMNVEV (reference sequence). CDR3 sequence: CASSHSAGSVTEAFF. In nucleotides, the CDR3 is TGTGCCAGCAGTCACTCCGCAGGGTCGGTCACTGAAGCTTTCTTT.

This clone was seen a handful of times. Other DNA sequences in this sample translate to the same CDR3. This sequence joins TRBV19 and TRBJ2-6; D perhaps matches TRBD1 (6 bases). Per germline, CDR1 LNHDA and CDR2 SQIVND (reference sequence). Trimming stripped 5 bases from V and 1 base from J, with 15 bases between. This CDR3 is built from 17 residues. The DNA of the CDR3 is TGTGCCAGTAGTCCACAGGGCTTTTCATCTGGGGCCAACGTCCTGACTTTC. Protein sequence: CASSPQGFSSGANVLTF.

This chain joins TRBV27 and TRBJ1-1; D is undetermined. Germline CDR1 MNHEY, CDR2 SMNVEV (reference sequence). V was clipped by 3 bases and J by 4 bases, with 9 bases between them. The length of the CDR3 is 13 residues. In DNA, the CDR3 is TGTGCCAGCAGTTTCGGACTGAGCACTGAAGCTTTCTTT. Its protein is CASSFGLSTEAFF.

The chain employs TRBV4-2 and TRBJ1-5; D possibly corresponds to TRBD1 (6 bases). Germline V lookup: CDR1 LGHNA, CDR2 YNFKEQ. Trimming removed 4 bases at V and 6 bases at J, with 16 bases between. The length of the CDR3 is 15 residues. CDR3 protein: CASSREGGSGQPQHF. DNA of the CDR3: TGTGCCAGCAGCCGAGAGGGGGGCTCGGGTCAGCCCCAGCATTTT.

This rearrangement joins TRBV6-6 to TRBJ2-7; 7 positions agree with TRBD2. In germline, CDR1 is MNHNY, CDR2 SVGAGI (reference sequence). CDR3 length: 16 residues. Trimming removed 0 bases from V and 3 bases from J; junction bases left unmatched: 8. CDR3 nucleotide sequence: TGTGCCAGCAGTTACTCGGTGGGGGGGTCCCACTACGAGCAGTACTTC. Encoded protein: CASSYSVGGSHYEQYF.

V is TRBV7-6 and J is TRBJ1-1, with 8 positions matching TRBD1. J gave up 2 bases and V 2 bases, and 4 bases lay outside the gene matches. The CDR3 is 15 amino acids. Germline CDR1 and CDR2: SGHVS and FNYEAQ. CDR3 DNA: TGTGCCAGCAGCTTAAGTGGACAGGGCAACACTGAAGCTTTCTTT. Amino acid sequence: CASSLSGQGNTEAFF.

This sequence joins TRBV5-8 and TRBJ1-1, with D maybe TRBD1 (5 bases). Per germline, CDR1 SGHTS and CDR2 YDEGEE. Trimming removed 1 base at V and 4 bases at J, with 14 bases between. The CDR3 loop spans 15 amino acids. CDR3 sequence: CASSLSGGESTEAFF. CDR3 in DNA: TGTGCCAGCAGCTTGAGCGGGGGGGAGAGCACTGAAGCTTTCTTT.

This sequence joins TRBV5-1 and TRBJ1-1, with 9 positions matching TRBD1. The length of the CDR3 is 16 residues. J was trimmed by 2 bases and V by 6 bases; bases with no gene match: 11. Germline V gives CDR1 SGHRS, CDR2 YFSETQ. As DNA, the CDR3 is TGCGCCAGCACCCTGGGACAGGGTATAGGAAACACTGAAGCTTTCTTT. Protein product: CASTLGQGIGNTEAFF.

In DNA form, the CDR3 reads TGTGCCAGCAGCCAAGATAGGGGGAGGTCTGGAAACACCATATATTTT. Protein product: CASSQDRGRSGNTIYF. The chain recombines TRBV4-2 with TRBJ1-3; TRBD1 might be the D (6 bases). Trimming pared 0 bases from V and 1 base from J, leaving 10 bases between. The CDR3 is 16 amino acids. Germline V gene data show CDR1 as LGHNA and CDR2 as YNFKEQ.